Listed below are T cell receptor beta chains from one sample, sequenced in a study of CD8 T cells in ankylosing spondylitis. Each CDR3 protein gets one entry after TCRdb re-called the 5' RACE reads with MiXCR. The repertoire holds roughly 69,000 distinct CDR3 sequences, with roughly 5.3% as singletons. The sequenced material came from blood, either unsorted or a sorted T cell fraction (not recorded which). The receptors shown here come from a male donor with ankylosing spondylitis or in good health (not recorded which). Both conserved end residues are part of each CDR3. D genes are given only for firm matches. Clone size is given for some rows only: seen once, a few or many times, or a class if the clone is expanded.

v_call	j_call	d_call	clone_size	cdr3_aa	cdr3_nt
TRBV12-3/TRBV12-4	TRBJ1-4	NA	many	CASSTDWGGEKLFF	TGTGCCAGCAGCACCGACTGGGGCGGGGAAAAACTGTTTTTT
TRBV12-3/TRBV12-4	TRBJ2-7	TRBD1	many	CASSSTGRFYEQYF	TGTGCCAGCAGTTCGACAGGGAGATTCTACGAGCAGTACTTC
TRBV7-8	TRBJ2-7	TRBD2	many	CASSPMAGGIYEQYF	TGTGCCAGCAGCCCCATGGCGGGGGGAATCTACGAGCAGTACTTC
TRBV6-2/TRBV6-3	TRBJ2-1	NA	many	CASSYWGASDEQFF	TGTGCCAGCAGTTACTGGGGGGCCAGCGATGAGCAGTTCTTC
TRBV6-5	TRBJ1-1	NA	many	CASSYEGTTTVGAFF	TGTGCCAGCAGTTACGAGGGGACAACCACGGTGGGGGCTTTCTTT
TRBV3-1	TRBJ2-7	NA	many	CASSLRDEQYF	TGTGCCAGCAGCCTCAGGGACGAGCAGTACTTC
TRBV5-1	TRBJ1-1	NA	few	CASSLGGMRGTEAFF	TGCGCCAGCAGCTTGGGCGGAATGAGGGGCACTGAAGCTTTCTTT
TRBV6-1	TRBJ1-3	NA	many	CASREIGSGNTIYF	TGTGCCAGCCGGGAAATAGGTTCTGGAAACACCATATATTTT
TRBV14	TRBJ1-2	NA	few	CASSQDSLYGYTF	TGTGCCAGCAGCCAAGACTCTCTCTATGGCTACACCTTC
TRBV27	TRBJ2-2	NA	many	CASSLIEAGELFF	TGTGCCAGCAGTTTAATTGAGGCCGGGGAGCTGTTTTTT
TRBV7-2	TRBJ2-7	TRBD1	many	CASSLIDRAYEQYF	TGTGCCAGCAGCTTAATAGACAGGGCTTACGAGCAGTACTTC
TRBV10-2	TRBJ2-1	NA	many	CASFGLEYNEQFF	TGCGCCAGCTTCGGACTTGAATACAATGAGCAGTTCTTC
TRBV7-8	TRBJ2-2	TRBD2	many	CASTKVGRGRNTGELFF	TGTGCCAGCACCAAAGTCGGGAGGGGTAGGAACACCGGGGAGCTGTTTTTT
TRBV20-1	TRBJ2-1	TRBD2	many	CSETSGGGNEQFF	TGCAGTGAAACTAGCGGGGGGGGGAATGAGCAGTTCTTC
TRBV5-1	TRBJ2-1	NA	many	CASSYSGTRDEQFF	TGCGCCAGCAGCTACTCCGGGACGAGGGATGAGCAGTTCTTC
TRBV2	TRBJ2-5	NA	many	CASEGQGETQYF	TGTGCCAGCGAAGGCCAGGGGGAGACCCAGTACTTC
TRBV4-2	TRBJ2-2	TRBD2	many	CASSQTGTSGGVNTGELFF	TGTGCCAGCAGCCAAACCGGGACTAGCGGGGGAGTAAACACCGGGGAGCTGTTTTTT
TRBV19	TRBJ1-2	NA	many	CASSGQGGLLYGYTF	TGTGCCAGTAGTGGGCAGGGTGGATTACTCTATGGCTACACCTTC
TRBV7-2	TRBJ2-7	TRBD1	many	CASSVGQGAREQYF	TGTGCCAGCAGCGTGGGACAGGGGGCTAGAGAGCAGTACTTC
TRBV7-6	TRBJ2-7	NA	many	CASSLEDGVYEQYF	TGTGCCAGCAGCTTAGAGGACGGGGTTTACGAGCAGTACTTC
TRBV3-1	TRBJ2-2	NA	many	CASSRRVIDSFPGELFF	TGTGCCAGCAGCCGCCGCGTCATTGACAGTTTCCCCGGGGAGCTGTTTTTT
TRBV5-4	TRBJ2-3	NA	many	CASSPPHIDTQYF	TGTGCATCAAGCCCCCCCCACATAGATACGCAGTATTTT
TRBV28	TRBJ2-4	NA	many	CASSPRSPKNIQYF	TGTGCCAGCAGTCCCCGGAGTCCCAAAAACATTCAGTACTTC
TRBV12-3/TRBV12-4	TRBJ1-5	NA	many	CASSPREGINQPQHF	TGTGCCAGCAGCCCCCGGGAGGGGATCAATCAGCCCCAGCATTTT
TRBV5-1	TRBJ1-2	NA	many	CASSQEDNYGYTF	TGCGCCAGCAGCCAAGAGGACAACTATGGCTACACCTTC
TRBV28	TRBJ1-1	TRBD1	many	CASSPIGQGPLNTEAFF	TGTGCCAGCAGTCCTATCGGACAGGGGCCCTTGAACACTGAAGCTTTCTTT
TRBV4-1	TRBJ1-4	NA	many	CASSQGERGAGEKLFF	TGCGCCAGCAGCCAAGGGGAACGGGGGGCGGGGGAAAAACTGTTTTTT
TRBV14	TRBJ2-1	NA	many	CASSQEWEQWTTLDEQFF	TGTGCCAGCAGCCAAGAGTGGGAACAGTGGACTACATTGGATGAGCAGTTCTTC
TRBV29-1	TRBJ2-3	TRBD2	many	CSAQSPSGGARDTQYF	TGCAGCGCCCAATCACCTAGCGGGGGGGCTCGAGATACGCAGTATTTT
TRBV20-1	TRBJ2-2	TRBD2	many	CSARDYTSGDTGELFF	TGCAGTGCTAGAGATTACACTAGCGGGGACACCGGGGAGCTGTTTTTT
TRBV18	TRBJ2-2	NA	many	CASSPKYDSTGELFF	TGTGCCAGCTCACCAAAGTACGACAGCACCGGGGAGCTGTTTTTT
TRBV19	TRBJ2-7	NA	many	CASSQWRNSAKEEQYF	TGTGCCAGTAGTCAGTGGAGGAACTCAGCTAAGGAGGAGCAGTACTTC
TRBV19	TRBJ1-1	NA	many	CASGAMNTEAFF	TGTGCCAGCGGGGCGATGAACACTGAAGCTTTCTTT
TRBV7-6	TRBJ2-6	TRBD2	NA	CVSGVGRAGANVLTF	TGTGTCTCCGGGGTGGGGAGGGCTGGGGCCAACGTCCTGACTTTC
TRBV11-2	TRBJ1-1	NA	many	CASSLGLGYTEAFF	TGTGCCAGCAGCTTAGGGTTAGGATACACTGAAGCTTTCTTT
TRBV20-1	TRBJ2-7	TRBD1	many	CSARPDRGSYEQYF	TGCAGTGCTAGACCGGACAGGGGTTCCTACGAGCAGTACTTC
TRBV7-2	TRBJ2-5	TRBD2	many	CASSLGLAGGPGDTQYF	TGTGCCAGCAGCCTGGGACTAGCGGGGGGGCCGGGCGACACCCAGTACTTC
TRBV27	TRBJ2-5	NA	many	CASREDIRPEETQYF	TGTGCCAGCAGAGAGGACATTCGGCCTGAAGAGACCCAGTACTTC
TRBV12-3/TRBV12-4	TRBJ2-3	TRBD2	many	CASSFAGGITDTQYF	TGTGCCAGCAGTTTTGCGGGGGGAATTACAGATACGCAGTATTTT
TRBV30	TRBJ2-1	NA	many	CAWQQSSHEQFF	TGTGCCTGGCAGCAATCTAGCCATGAGCAGTTCTTC
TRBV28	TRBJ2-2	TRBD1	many	CASSWDSAVGELFF	TGTGCCAGCAGTTGGGACAGCGCGGTCGGGGAGCTGTTTTTT
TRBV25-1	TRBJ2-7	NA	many	CASSVDTYYEQYF	TGTGCCAGCAGTGTTGACACCTACTACGAGCAGTACTTC
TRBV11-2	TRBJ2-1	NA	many	CASSSLRDNYNEQFF	TGTGCCAGCAGCTCACTCCGGGACAACTACAATGAGCAGTTCTTC
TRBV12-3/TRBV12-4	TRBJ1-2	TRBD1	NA	CASRPGQGFGNYGYTF	TGTGCCAGCAGACCGGGACAGGGCTTCGGGAACTATGGCTACACCTTC
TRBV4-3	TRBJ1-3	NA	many	CASSPNRAGNTIYF	TGCGCCAGCAGCCCGAACAGGGCTGGAAACACCATATATTTT
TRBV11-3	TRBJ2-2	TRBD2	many	CASSRGGSANTGELFF	TGTGCCAGCAGCCGGGGGGGGAGCGCGAACACCGGGGAGCTGTTTTTT
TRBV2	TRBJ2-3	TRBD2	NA	CASRGDYSGDTQYF	TGTGCCAGCAGGGGGGACTACTCCGGGGATACGCAGTATTTT
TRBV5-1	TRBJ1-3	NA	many	CASRPLLEGSGNTIYF	TGCGCCAGCAGACCTCTCCTCGAGGGCTCTGGAAACACCATATATTTT
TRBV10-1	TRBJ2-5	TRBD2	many	CASSEGASGGTQYF	TGCGCCAGCAGTGAGGGGGCTAGCGGAGGGACCCAGTACTTC
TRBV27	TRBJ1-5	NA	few	CASSLHGRGISGGNQPQHF	TGTGCCAGCAGTTTACACGGTCGGGGCATCTCGGGGGGCAATCAGCCCCAGCATTTT
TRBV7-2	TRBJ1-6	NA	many	CASSVSGAPLHF	TGTGCCAGCAGCGTTTCCGGGGCCCCCCTCCACTTT
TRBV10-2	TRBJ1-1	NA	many	CASSDGGGSEAFF	TGCGCCAGCAGTGATGGGGGTGGCTCTGAAGCTTTCTTT
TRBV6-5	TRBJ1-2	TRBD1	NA	CASSYGTGGDLGYGYTF	TGTGCCAGCAGTTATGGGACAGGGGGCGACCTGGGGTATGGCTACACCTTC
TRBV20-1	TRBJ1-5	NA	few	CSALDSPNQPQHF	TGCAGTGCCTTGGACAGCCCAAATCAGCCCCAGCATTTT
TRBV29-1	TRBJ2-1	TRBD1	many	CSVGTGYNEQFF	TGCAGCGTTGGGACAGGCTACAATGAGCAGTTCTTC
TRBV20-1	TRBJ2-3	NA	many	CSDIRGARTDTQYF	TGCAGTGACATTCGGGGGGCCCGCACAGATACGCAGTATTTT